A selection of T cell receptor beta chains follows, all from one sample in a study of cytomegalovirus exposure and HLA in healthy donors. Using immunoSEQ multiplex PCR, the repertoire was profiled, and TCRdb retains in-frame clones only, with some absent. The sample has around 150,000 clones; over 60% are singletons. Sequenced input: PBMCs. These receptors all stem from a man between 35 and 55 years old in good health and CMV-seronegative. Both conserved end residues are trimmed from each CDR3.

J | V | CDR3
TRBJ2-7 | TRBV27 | ASSDRVGEQY
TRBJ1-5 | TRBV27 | ASSLFFESGQPQH
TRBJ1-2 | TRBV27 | ASSFWGRAGYT
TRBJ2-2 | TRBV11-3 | ASSLGRDTGELF
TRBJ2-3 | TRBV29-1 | SVEVLRASGITDTQY
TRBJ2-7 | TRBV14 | ASSQGILRGGSYEQY
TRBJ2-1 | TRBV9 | ASSVEGDYNEQF
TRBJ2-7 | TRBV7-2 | ASRPGTSGRPWGEQY
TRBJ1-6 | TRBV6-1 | ASSEKLQSSYNSPLH
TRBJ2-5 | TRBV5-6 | ASSRGLSGKETQY
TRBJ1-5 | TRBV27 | ASSLLRELSNQPQH
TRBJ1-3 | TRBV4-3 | ASSQRPRTGGSTIY
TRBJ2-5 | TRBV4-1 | ASSQAASGVTQY
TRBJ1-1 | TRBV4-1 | ASSHLLGGRRAAF
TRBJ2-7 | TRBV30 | AWGLSGEQY
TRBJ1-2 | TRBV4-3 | ASSQGADGVGGYT
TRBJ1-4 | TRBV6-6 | ASTLAGGELF
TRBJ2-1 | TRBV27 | ASSFFGGYGGRSNRYNEQF
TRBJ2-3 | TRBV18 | ASSQRTSVTGGDTQY
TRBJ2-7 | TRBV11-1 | ASPAEITGGCYEQY
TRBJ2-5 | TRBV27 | ASSTVSRGRETQY
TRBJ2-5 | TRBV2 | ASKTQGAAETQY
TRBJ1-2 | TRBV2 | AISAQGSYGYT
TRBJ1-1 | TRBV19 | ASSSLIRTGGKWGTEAF
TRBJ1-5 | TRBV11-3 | ASSLGQGATPNQPQH
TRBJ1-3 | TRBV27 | ASSLDRTGNTIY
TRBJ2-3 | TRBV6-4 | ASSEIGQGDTQY
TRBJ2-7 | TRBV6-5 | ASSYSGREYEQY
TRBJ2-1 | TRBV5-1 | ASSWFGNEQF
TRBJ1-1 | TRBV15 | ATSRGQIDTEAF
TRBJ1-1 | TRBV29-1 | SVEDQGTDTEAF
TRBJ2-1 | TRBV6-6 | ASSYERELYNEQF
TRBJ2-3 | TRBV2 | ASSRLASTDTQY
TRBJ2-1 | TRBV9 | ASSVGGRTNNEQF
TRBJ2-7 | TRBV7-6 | ASSLGAGGPYEQY
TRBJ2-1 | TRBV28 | ASSFAGSYRGGNEQF
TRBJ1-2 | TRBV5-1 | ASSPTGAYGYT
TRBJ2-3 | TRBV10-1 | ASSGETDTQY
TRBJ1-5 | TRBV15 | ATSRGQGRNQPQH
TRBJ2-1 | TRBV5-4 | ASSQPGGELNEQF
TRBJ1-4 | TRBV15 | ATRDSDEKLF
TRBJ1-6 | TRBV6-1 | ASSAYRSSYNSPLH
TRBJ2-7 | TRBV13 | ASSLGQNYEQY
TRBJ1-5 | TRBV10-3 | AIRPQGDQPQH
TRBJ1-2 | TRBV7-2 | ASRTTGTYGYT
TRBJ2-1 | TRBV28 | ASSFPGGGHEQF
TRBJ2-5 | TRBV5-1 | ASSYQAGGQETQY
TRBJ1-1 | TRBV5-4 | ASSSQGRGTEAF
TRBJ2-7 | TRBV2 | ASSPDRDYYEQY
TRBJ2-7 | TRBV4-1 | ASSQDWASSYEQY
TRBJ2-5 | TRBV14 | ASSVRLAGNQETQY
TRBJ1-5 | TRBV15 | ATSRDRGNQPQH
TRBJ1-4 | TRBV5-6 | ASSSGQGVNEKLF
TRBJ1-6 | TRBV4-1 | ASSQYVYNSPLH
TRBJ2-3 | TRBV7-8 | ASSWGLLAGSTDTQY